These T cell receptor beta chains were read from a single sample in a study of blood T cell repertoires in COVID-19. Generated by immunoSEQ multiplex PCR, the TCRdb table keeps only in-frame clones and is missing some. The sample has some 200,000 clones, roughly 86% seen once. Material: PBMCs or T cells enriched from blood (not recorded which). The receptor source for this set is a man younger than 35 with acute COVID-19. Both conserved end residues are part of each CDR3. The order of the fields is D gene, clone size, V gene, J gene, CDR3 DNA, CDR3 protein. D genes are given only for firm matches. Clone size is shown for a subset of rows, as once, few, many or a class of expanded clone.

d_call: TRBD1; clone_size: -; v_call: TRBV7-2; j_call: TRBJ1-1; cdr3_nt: TGTGCCAGCAGCTTAACGGGACAGGGGGGGACTGAAGCTTTCTTT; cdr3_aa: CASSLTGQGGTEAFF
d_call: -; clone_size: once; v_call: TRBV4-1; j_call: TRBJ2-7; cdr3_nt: TGCGCCAGCAGCCAAGATCATGGACAGGACTACTCCTACGAGCAGTACTTC; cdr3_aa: CASSQDHGQDYSYEQYF
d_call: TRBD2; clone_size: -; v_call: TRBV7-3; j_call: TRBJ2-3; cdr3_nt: TGTGCCAGCAGCTTCCGGGGACTAGGTAGCACAGATACGCAGTATTTT; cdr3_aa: CASSFRGLGSTDTQYF
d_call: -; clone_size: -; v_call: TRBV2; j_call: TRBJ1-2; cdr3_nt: TGTGCCAGCCAGCTTACAGGGCAAGGCTACACCTTC; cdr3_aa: CASQLTGQGYTF
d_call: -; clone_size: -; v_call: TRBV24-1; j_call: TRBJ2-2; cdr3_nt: TGTGCCACCAGTGATTTGCAAGTGTCAGGCGGGGAGCTGTTTTTT; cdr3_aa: CATSDLQVSGGELFF
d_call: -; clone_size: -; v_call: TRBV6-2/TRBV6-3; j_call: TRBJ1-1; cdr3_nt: TGTGCCAGCAGCCTCTGGGCCACCCAGAACACTGAAGCTTTCTTT; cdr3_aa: CASSLWATQNTEAFF
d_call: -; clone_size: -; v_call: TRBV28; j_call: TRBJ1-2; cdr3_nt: TGTGCCAGCAGTTTGTCAGGGGCCGCTCACTATGGCTACACCTTC; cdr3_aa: CASSLSGAAHYGYTF
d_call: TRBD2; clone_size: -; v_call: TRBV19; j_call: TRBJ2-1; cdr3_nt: TGTGCCAGTAGCGGGAGGGCCGGTGGTGAGCAGTTCTTC; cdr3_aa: CASSGRAGGEQFF
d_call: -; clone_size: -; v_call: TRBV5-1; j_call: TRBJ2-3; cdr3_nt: TGCGCCAGCAGCTTGGCGACACAGAGCACAGATACGCAGTATTTT; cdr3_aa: CASSLATQSTDTQYF
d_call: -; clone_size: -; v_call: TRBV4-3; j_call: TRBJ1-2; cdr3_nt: TGCGCCAGCAGCCAAGATCAGGGTTTTTCATATGGCTACACCTTC; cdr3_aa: CASSQDQGFSYGYTF
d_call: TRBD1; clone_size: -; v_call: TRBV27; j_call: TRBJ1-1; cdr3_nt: TGTGCCAGCAGTCCGGGGACAGCAAACACTGAAGCTTTCTTT; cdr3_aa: CASSPGTANTEAFF
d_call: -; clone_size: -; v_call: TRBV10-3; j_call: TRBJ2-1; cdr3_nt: TGTGCCATCAGTGAAGGGGACACTGTCTACAATGAGCAGTTCTTC; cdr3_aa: CAISEGDTVYNEQFF
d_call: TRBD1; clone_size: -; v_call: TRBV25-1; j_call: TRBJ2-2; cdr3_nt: TGTGCCAGCAGTGAAGTGGGACAGGGGGAACACACCGGGGAGCTGTTTTTT; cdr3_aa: CASSEVGQGEHTGELFF
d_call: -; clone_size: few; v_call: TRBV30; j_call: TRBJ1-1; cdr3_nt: TGTGCCTGGACGATCAGTATGAACACTGAAGCTTTCTTT; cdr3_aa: CAWTISMNTEAFF
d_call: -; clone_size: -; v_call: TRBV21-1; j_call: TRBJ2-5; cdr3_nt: TGTGCCAGCAGCAAAGAGGAGGAGCCCAAGTACCAAGAGACCCAGTACTTC; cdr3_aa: CASSKEEEPKYQETQYF
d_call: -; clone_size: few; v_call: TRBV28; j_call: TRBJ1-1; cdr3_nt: TGTGCCAGCATTGAGGTCGGTTATTCGACTGAAGCTTTCTTT; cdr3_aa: CASIEVGYSTEAFF
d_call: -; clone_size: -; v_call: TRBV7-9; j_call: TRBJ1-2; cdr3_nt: TGTGCCAGCAGCTTAGTGCAGGGGTCCTATGGCTACACCTTC; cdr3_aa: CASSLVQGSYGYTF
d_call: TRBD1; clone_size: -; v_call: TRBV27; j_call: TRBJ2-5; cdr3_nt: TGTGCCAGCTGGGGTGCCGGGACAGGGAGGGAGACCCAGTACTTC; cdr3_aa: CASWGAGTGRETQYF
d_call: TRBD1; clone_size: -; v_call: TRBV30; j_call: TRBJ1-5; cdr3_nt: TGTGCCTGGAGCGGACAGGGCAATCAGCCCCAGCATTTT; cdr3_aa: CAWSGQGNQPQHF
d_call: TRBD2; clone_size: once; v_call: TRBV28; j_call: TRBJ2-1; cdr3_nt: TGTGCCAGTGTAGCGGGAGGCTCCTACAATGAGCAGTTCTTC; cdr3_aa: CASVAGGSYNEQFF
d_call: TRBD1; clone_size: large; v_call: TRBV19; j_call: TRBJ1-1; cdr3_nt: TGTGCCAGTAGGGTCGGACAGGACTCTGAAGCTTTCTTT; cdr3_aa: CASRVGQDSEAFF
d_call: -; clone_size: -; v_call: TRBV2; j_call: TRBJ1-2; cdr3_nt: TGTGCCAGCAGTGGGGACTCGATAAGGGGCTATGGCTACACCTTC; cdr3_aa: CASSGDSIRGYGYTF
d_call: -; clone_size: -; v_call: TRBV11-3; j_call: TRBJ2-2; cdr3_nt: TGTGCCAGCAGCTTAGTTCCCATATTTGGGGGGACCGGGGAGCTGTTTTTT; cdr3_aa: CASSLVPIFGGTGELFF
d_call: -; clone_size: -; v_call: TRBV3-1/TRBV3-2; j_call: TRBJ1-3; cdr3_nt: TGTGCCAGCAGCCAAGTAGCTGACTCTGGAAACACCATATATTTT; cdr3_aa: CASSQVADSGNTIYF
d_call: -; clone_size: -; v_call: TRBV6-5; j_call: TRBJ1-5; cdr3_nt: TGTGCCAGCAGCACAAAGGGAGATCAGCCCCAGCATTTT; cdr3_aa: CASSTKGDQPQHF
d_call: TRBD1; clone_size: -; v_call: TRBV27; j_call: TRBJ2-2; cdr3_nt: TGTGCCAGCAGGCGACAGGGGGCTAACACCGGGGAGCTGTTTTTT; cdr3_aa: CASRRQGANTGELFF
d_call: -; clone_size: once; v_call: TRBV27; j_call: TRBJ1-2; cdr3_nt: TGTGCCAGCAGCACCGGGGGGGGGTATGGCTACACCTTC; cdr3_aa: CASSTGGGYGYTF
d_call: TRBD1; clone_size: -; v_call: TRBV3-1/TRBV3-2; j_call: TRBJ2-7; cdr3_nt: TGTGCCAGCAGCCATGGGACAGGGAACTACGAGCAGTACTTC; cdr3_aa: CASSHGTGNYEQYF
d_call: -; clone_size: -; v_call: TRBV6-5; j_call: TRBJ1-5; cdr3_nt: TGTGCCAGCAGGGGCGATCAGCCCCAGCATTTT; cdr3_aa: CASRGDQPQHF
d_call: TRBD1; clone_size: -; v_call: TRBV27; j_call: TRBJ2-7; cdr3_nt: TGTGCCAGCAGGGGTGGGACAGGGGCGCCCGAGCAGTACTTC; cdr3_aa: CASRGGTGAPEQYF
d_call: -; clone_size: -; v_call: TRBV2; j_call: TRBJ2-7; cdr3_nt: TGTGCCAGCAGAGCTTCGGCGGGGTACTCCTTTACCTACGAGCAGTACTTC; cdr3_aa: CASRASAGYSFTYEQYF
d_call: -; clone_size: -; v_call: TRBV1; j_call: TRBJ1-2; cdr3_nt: TGCACCAGCAGCCACGGACAGGGGGCGCGAGGCTACACCTTC; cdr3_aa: CTSSHGQGARGYTF
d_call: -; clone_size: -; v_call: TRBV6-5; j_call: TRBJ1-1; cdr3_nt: TGTGCCAGCAGTTACTCGGCAGGGTTGAACACTGAAGCTTTCTTT; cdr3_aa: CASSYSAGLNTEAFF
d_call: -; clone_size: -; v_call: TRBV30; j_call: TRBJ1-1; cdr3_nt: TGTGCCTGGAGCCCAGACAGTATTGAAGCTTTCTTT; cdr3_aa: CAWSPDSIEAFF
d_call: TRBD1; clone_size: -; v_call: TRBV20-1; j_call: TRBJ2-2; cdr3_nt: TGCAGTGCCAGGGACAGGGGGGAGCTGTTTTTT; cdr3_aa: CSARDRGELFF